There are a few counts of the clone carrying this TCR beta chain. Its specificity is not known. The data derive from a study of post-analysis software for immune sequencing data. Study information: Both relapsing-remitting and secondary progressive multiple sclerosis featured among the disease courses, as did progressive-relapsing multiple sclerosis.

Every TCR beta cDNA library bore unique molecular identifiers. Researchers reported roughly 0.5 million cDNA molecules coming from approximately 1 to 10 million T cells. MiXCR, run by TCRdb on the PCR reads, gives a single entry per CDR3 protein. Here the sample spans about 570,000 distinct CDR3 sequences, around 31% being singletons. Broader study findings: Normalized Chao1 diversity in multiple sclerosis patients fell significantly below that of controls. Patients had higher frequencies than controls of roughly five TRBV segments, including TRBV5-6, TRBV5-1 and TRBV20-1. Those samples that were prepared in the same batch co-clustered strongly by F measure.

CDR1 ENHRY and CDR2 SYGVKD come from the germline V gene. The CDR3 has 13 amino acids. V was pared by 10 bases and J by 3 bases, with 15 bases between. Input material: blood. The source of this sequence is a girl under 18 with multiple sclerosis. V gene TRBV10-3 combines with J gene TRBJ1-1; no clear D. The CDR3 DNA sequence: TGTGCCACCCGGGGTCCACTCGACACTGAAGCTTTCTTT. Translating gives CATRGPLDTEAFF.